This TCR beta chain was captured by sequencing in a study of blood T cells in healthy people across ages. Alongside a J-beta primer mix, a sample-barcoded 5' primer served in a second PCR lasting roughly 7 to 11 cycles. TCRdb itself ran the 5' RACE reads through MiXCR, one entry per CDR3 protein. This table has about 1.8 million distinct CDR3 sequences, 49% appearing once. In its sample, this clonotype was seen a few times. V shed 5 bases, J shed 4 bases, and the junction held 9 bases outside the gene matches. Germline values: CDR1 SGHTA, CDR2 FQGNSA. This CDR3 comprises 15 residues. The TCR originated in a woman between 35 and 50 years old in good health. V gene TRBV7-2 combines with J gene TRBJ2-3; 7 nucleotides agree with TRBD2. Material for sequencing was blood. The DNA for the CDR3 is TGTGCCAGCAGCGACCAGCGGGGTGGCGCAGATACGCAGTATTTT. It encodes CASSDQRGGADTQYF.